A selection of T cell receptor beta chains follows, all from one sample in a study of T-cell memory formation after mild COVID-19. TCRdb recomputed calls from the 5' RACE reads with MiXCR, one row per CDR3 protein. The sample carries 150,000 to 200,000 distinct CDR3 sequences, roughly 16% recorded once. The sequenced sample was PBMCs or a T cell subset sorted from them (not recorded which). The receptor source for this set is an adult woman who had mild COVID-19 (a few samples of this study predate the infection). Cell type and time point are not known. Both conserved end residues are part of each CDR3.

J gene | V gene | CDR3 protein
TRBJ2-3 | TRBV7-9 | CASSPQGWVSDTQYF
TRBJ1-1 | TRBV12-3/TRBV12-4 | CASSRRLTGVGEAFF
TRBJ2-1 | TRBV6-5 | CASSYLRGPSYNEQFF
TRBJ1-2 | TRBV25-1 | CASSDRGRGSYGYTF
TRBJ1-1 | TRBV30 | CAWRQGGGTEAFF
TRBJ2-1 | TRBV12-3/TRBV12-4 | CASSLVAGTHNEQFF
TRBJ1-1 | TRBV12-3/TRBV12-4 | CASSKLTAVGTEAFF
TRBJ2-3 | TRBV14 | CASSQLRVAVGTDTQYF
TRBJ2-3 | TRBV9 | CASSVEGLAIPDTQYF
TRBJ2-5 | TRBV9 | CASSRTGGQETQYF
TRBJ2-5 | TRBV7-6 | CASSNTGAQETQYF
TRBJ2-1 | TRBV9 | CASSVGGTVEQFF
TRBJ2-7 | TRBV6-1 | CASRYEAGTGSYEQYF
TRBJ1-2 | TRBV3-1 | CASSQALGYTF
TRBJ2-5 | TRBV18 | CASCTASGGQETQYF
TRBJ1-2 | TRBV5-1 | CASSLARGNYGYTF
TRBJ1-1 | TRBV18 | CASSRGQGSNTEAFF
TRBJ2-3 | TRBV29-1 | CSVEPSAARQDF
TRBJ1-2 | TRBV4-1 | CASSQIDGDYGYTF
TRBJ2-5 | TRBV7-6 | CASSLYTATPGETQYF
TRBJ2-7 | TRBV18 | CASSPAGVEQYF
TRBJ1-5 | TRBV18 | CASSPSGIYSNQPQHF
TRBJ2-7 | TRBV6-5 | CASSYSAGRGLFYEQYF
TRBJ2-2 | TRBV19 | CASSMPTHTGELFF
TRBJ2-3 | TRBV7-2 | CASSLYKASADTQYF
TRBJ2-3 | TRBV11-2 | CASSRLASTDTQYF
TRBJ2-7 | TRBV19 | CASSTGTGSWEQYF
TRBJ2-7 | TRBV2 | CASSWDPGRVEQYF
TRBJ1-5 | TRBV29-1 | CSVWTGGQPQHF